This passage covers 5 T cell receptor beta chains from one sample sequenced in a study of blood T cell repertoires in COVID-19. Here immunoSEQ multiplex PCR was the method, and the copy in TCRdb shows in-frame clones only, minus some. The sample consists of 120,000 to 150,000 clones, approximately 78% of them appearing once. The specimen sequenced was peripheral blood. Receptors originate from a human donor with acute or convalescent COVID-19. The donor label of this sample is uncertain.

The rearrangement links TRBV5-6 to TRBJ2-1; 7 bases fit TRBD1. The germline CDR1 and CDR2 sequences are SGHDT and YYEEEE. The junction had 6 bases not matched to a gene; V was cut back by 2 bases and J by 4 bases. The CDR3 is made up of 15 amino acids. This CDR3 reads CASSFETGVYNEQFF. The CDR3 nucleotides are TGTGCCAGCAGCTTCGAAACAGGGGTTTACAATGAGCAGTTCTTC.

The rearrangement links TRBV7-2 to TRBJ2-3, with a weak D call TRBD2 (7 bases). Trimming left V 1 base short and J 0 bases short, with 11 bases between. CDR3 length equals 16 residues. Germline V gene sequence: CDR1 SGHTA, CDR2 FQGNSA. The CDR3 DNA follows: TGTGCCAGCAGCTTAGTCGGGGGGCCTAGCACAGATACGCAGTATTTT. Its protein is CASSLVGGPSTDTQYF.

This clone was recorded many times. The V and J genes are TRBV7-6 and TRBJ2-5; the D gene is possibly TRBD2 (5 bases). This CDR3 has 15 residues. CDR1 SGHVS and CDR2 FNYEAQ come from the germline V gene. Trimming cost V 3 bases and J 4 bases, with 15 bases left between them. DNA for the CDR3: TGTGCCAGCAGCTTCCGGGCAGCCCGGGGAGAGACCCAGTACTTC. This codes for CASSFRAARGETQYF. The full variable domain, in which reference TRBV7-6 and TRBJ2-5 provide the parts outside the CDR3, is GAGVSQSPRYKVTKRGQDVALRCDPISGHVSLYWYRQALGQGPEFLTYFNYEAQQDKSGLPNDRFSAERPEGSISTLTIQRTEQRDSAMYRCASSFRAARGETQYFGPGTRLLVL.

The CDR3 region is CASSLDSFQGATTIYF. In DNA form, the CDR3 reads TGTGCCAGCAGCTTAGATTCCTTTCAGGGGGCCACAACCATATATTTT. This chain joins TRBV11-2 and TRBJ1-3, with TRBD1 matching over 8 bases. Germline CDR1 reads SGHAT; CDR2 reads FQNNGV. J was trimmed by 10 bases and V by 0 bases; bases with no gene match: 11. The CDR3 is 16 residues long. Based on the CDR3 plus reference TRBV11-2 and TRBJ1-3, the full variable domain is EAGVAQSPRYKIIEKRQSVAFWCNPISGHATLYWYQQILGQGPKLLIQFQNNGVVDDSQLPKDRFSAERLKGVDSTLKIQPAKLEDSAVYLCASSLDSFQGATTIYFGEGSWLTVV.

The CDR3 coding sequence is TGCAGCGTTGTTGGGCAGGGGGCGAGAGGCTACACCTTC. Protein: CSVVGQGARGYTF. The rearrangement uses TRBV29-1 and TRBJ1-2; TRBD1 matches 8 bases. V trimming: 4 bases; J trimming: 8 bases; junction bases outside the gene matches: 9. Germline V gene data show CDR1 as SQVTM and CDR2 as ANQGSEA. This CDR3 is built from 13 residues.